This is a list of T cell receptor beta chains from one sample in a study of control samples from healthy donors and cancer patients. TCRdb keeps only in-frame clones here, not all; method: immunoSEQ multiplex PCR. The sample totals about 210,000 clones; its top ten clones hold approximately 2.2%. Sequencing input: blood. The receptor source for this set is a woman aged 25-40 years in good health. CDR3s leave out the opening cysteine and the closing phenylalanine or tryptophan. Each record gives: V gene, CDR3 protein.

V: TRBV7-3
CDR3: ASSPSGTDNYGYT

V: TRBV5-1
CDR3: ASSFKGAGEQF

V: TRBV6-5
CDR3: ASSYLGGNYGYT

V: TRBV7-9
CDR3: ASSMLAGGPGGTDTQY

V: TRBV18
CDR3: ASSSGTGGLDTQY

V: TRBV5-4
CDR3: ASSLSSGYEQY

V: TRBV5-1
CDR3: ASSSHSGGGTDTQY

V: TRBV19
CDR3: ASSTQGWTEAF

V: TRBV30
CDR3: ARGDQASHYT

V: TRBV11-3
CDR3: ASSQVRRTEAF